This TCR beta chain was captured by sequencing in a study of cytomegalovirus exposure and HLA in healthy donors. This CDR3 is built from 19 residues. The ends were cut back, 3 bases at V and 4 bases at J, with 23 bases in the middle. The germline CDR1 and CDR2 sequences are SGDLS and YYNGEE. The study ran its PCR with 60 Vbeta and 13 Jbeta primers. The protocol was immunoSEQ multiplex PCR, while the TCRdb copy is restricted to in-frame clones and leaves out a portion. The sample gives hundreds of thousands of clones, around 88% of which show up once; 0.95% to 1.1% is in the top ten. Sequenced input: PBMCs. V gene TRBV9 combines with J gene TRBJ2-6, with a possible D match to TRBD1 (6 bases). The sequence was obtained from a woman aged 18-29 years in good health and CMV-seronegative. CDR3 DNA: TGTGCCAGCAGCGCCGACTATATAACAGGGTCGGCCGGGGCCAACGTCCTGACTTTC. Protein: CASSADYITGSAGANVLTF.